The 26 T cell receptor beta chains below come from one sample, sequenced in a study of T cells in Graves' hyperthyroidism and ophthalmopathy. The TCR beta CDR3 regions underwent amplification using RNA transcripts as the source. HTBI primers were employed in a first-round RT-PCR of the TCR CDR3. TCRdb fed the multiplex PCR reads into MiXCR, producing one record per CDR3 protein. The sample has 800,000 or so distinct CDR3 sequences; approximately 40% are singletons. Input material: blood. These receptors originate from a man aged 18-30 years with Graves' hyperthyroidism.

This clonotype has at least ten counts. The rearrangement uses TRBV29-1 and TRBJ1-2; tentatively, D is TRBD1 (6 bases). The germline V gene has CDR1 SQVTM and CDR2 ANQGSEA. The CDR3 consists of 13 residues. With 4 bases removed from V and 2 bases from J, the gap between germline ends came to 11 bases. CDR3 sequence reads: CSVVRTENYGYTF. CDR3 bases: TGCAGCGTTGTTAGGACAGAAAACTATGGCTACACCTTC.

The chain has TRBV19 and TRBJ2-2; no definite D call. This CDR3 is 16 amino acids long. CDR1 LNHDA and CDR2 SQIVND come from the germline V gene (reference sequence). Trimming cost V 7 bases and J 0 bases, with 15 bases left between them. The DNA of the CDR3 is TGTGCCAGTACCTCCGGACGGGCATCGAACACCGGGGAGCTGTTTTTT. It is translated as CASTSGRASNTGELFF.

This clonotype was found a few times. One end of the junction varies from germline; a read error may be responsible. The J gene is TRBJ1-1, the V gene TRBV10-3, with D perhaps matching TRBD1 (6 bases). This CDR3 is 14 amino acids long. Germline CDR1 and CDR2: ENHRY and SYGVKD. This CDR3 reads CASSYSAGVTEAFF. The CDR3 DNA sequence: TGTGCCAGCAGTTACAGTGCAGGGGTTACTGAAGCTTTCTTT.

J is TRBJ1-2 and V is TRBV29-1; no firm D call. The CDR3 covers 12 residues. The V and J ends lost 4 bases and 12 bases respectively, with 18 bases between them. Germline CDR1 and CDR2: SQVTM and ANQGSEA. The CDR3 loop reads CSVALGDVGHTF. In nucleotides, the CDR3 is TGCAGCGTTGCTTTAGGTGACGTAGGCCACACCTTC. Complete variable domain (other parts from reference TRBV29-1 and TRBJ1-2): SAVISQKPSRDICQRGTSLTIQCQVDSQVTMMFWYRQQPGQSLTLIATANQGSEATYESGFVIDKFPISRPNLTFSTLTVSNMSPEDSSIYLCSVALGDVGHTFGSGTRLTVV.

In its sample, this clonotype was seen many times. The rearrangement uses TRBV2 and TRBJ2-7; D is unresolved. This CDR3 has 12 residues. The germline CDR1 and CDR2 sequences are SNHLY and FYNNEI. V was clipped by 8 bases and J by 3 bases, with 11 bases between them. The CDR3 region is CASASALYEQYF. CDR3 nucleotide sequence: TGTGCCAGCGCCTCAGCACTCTACGAGCAGTACTTC.

The chain is built from TRBV7-6 and TRBJ2-5, with TRBD2 matching over 11 bases. V gave up 4 bases and J gave up 3 bases; unmatched junction bases: 4. This CDR3 has 15 amino acids. Germline loops: CDR1 SGHVS, CDR2 FNYEAQ. CDR3 amino acids: CASSSSGGIEETQYF. The CDR3 DNA reads TGTGCCAGCAGCTCTAGCGGGGGGATTGAAGAGACCCAGTACTTC.

The chain joins TRBV12-3 or TRBV12-4 to TRBJ1-2; TRBD1 matches at 8 bases. The CDR3 loop spans 14 amino acids. The J segment lost 7 bases and the V segment lost 7 bases, leaving 11 bases of the junction unmatched. The CDR3 bases are TGTGCCAGCAATATCGGGGGGACAGGAGGTGGCTACACCTTC. Encoded protein: CASNIGGTGGGYTF.

This clonotype was counted only a few times. The DNA for the CDR3 is TGTGCCAGCAGTTCAGGGACAGGGTTCTCCTACGAGCAGTACTTC. It encodes CASSSGTGFSYEQYF. The gene calls are TRBV12-3 or TRBV12-4 and TRBJ2-7; TRBD1 agrees at 9 bases. This CDR3 is 15 amino acids long. Trimming took 4 bases from V and 0 from J; bases not matched to a gene: 4.

There are a few counts of this clonotype. This chain uses TRBV5-8 with TRBJ2-7, with D maybe TRBD1 (6 bases). CDR1 is SGHTS and CDR2 is YDEGEE in the germline V gene. There are 17 residues in the CDR3. Between the trimmed V and J ends, which lost 3 bases and 0 bases, there was a span of 19 bases. Here the CDR3 reads CASSSRIGTLSSYEQYF. The CDR3 coding sequence is TGTGCCAGCAGCTCGCGCATCGGGACACTCAGCTCCTACGAGCAGTACTTC.

The V gene is TRBV6-5, the J gene TRBJ2-7, with D possibly TRBD1 on 5 matching bases. CDR1 and CDR2 from the germline V gene are MNHEY and SVGAGI. V lost 5 bases to trimming and J lost 2 bases, with 10 bases between them. The CDR3 has 13 amino acids. The CDR3 nucleotides are TGTGCCAGCAGTACGGAAGGGGCCTACGAGCAGTACTTC. This translates into CASSTEGAYEQYF.

The CDR3 is CASSLAIRGSSYNSPLHF. The CDR3 DNA is TGTGCCAGCAGCTTAGCGATCCGTGGGAGCTCCTATAATTCACCCCTCCACTTT. This sequence joins TRBV7-2 and TRBJ1-6, with D unresolved. CDR3 length: 18 amino acids. Germline V lookup: CDR1 SGHTA, CDR2 FQGNSA. V lost 0 bases and J lost 0, with 12 bases in between.

The gene calls are TRBV29-1 and TRBJ2-3; TRBD2 might be the D (6 bases). CDR1 is SQVTM and CDR2 is ANQGSEA in the germline V gene. The CDR3 is made up of 12 amino acids. Trimming stripped 2 bases from V and 5 bases from J, with 8 bases between. The CDR3 sequence is CSVEPGRDTQYF. The CDR3 DNA sequence: TGCAGCGTTGAACCCGGGAGAGATACGCAGTATTTT.

This clonotype has ten or more counts. The chain recombines TRBV29-1 with TRBJ2-7; D may be TRBD1 (6 bases). V was clipped by 4 bases and J by 3 bases, with 10 bases between them. This CDR3 comprises 12 residues. Germline assignment: CDR1 SQVTM and CDR2 ANQGSEA. As DNA, the CDR3 is TGCAGCGTTGGACAGGAGGACTACGAGCAGTACTTC. Protein: CSVGQEDYEQYF.

As for this clonotype: No conserved phenylalanine or tryptophan ends this CDR3, so it is likely a read error. No DNA is shown, since the ends of the CDR3 on it are uncertain; the CDR3 is the one TCRdb lists. The CDR3 is CSVVAGANY. This sequence joins TRBV29-1 and TRBJ1-1. Looked up from germline, CDR1 is SQVTM and CDR2 is ANQGSEA. The CDR3 extends over 9 residues, inclusive of both ends.

This clonotype was seen ten or more times. The V call is TRBV19, the J call TRBJ1-5; D unclear. The CDR3 consists of 13 residues. V was clipped by 7 bases and J by 0 bases, with 7 bases between them. Germline CDR1 and CDR2: LNHDA and SQIVND (reference sequence). In DNA form, the CDR3 reads TGTGCCAGTAACGGCTATAGCAATCAGCCCCAGCATTTT. Encoded protein: CASNGYSNQPQHF. The complete variable domain, with remaining parts taken from reference TRBV19 and TRBJ1-5, reads DGGITQSPKYLFRKEGQNVTLSCEQNLNHDAMYWYRQDPGQGLRLIYYSQIVNDFQKGDIAEGYSVSREKKESFPLTVTSAQKNPTAFYLCASNGYSNQPQHFGDGTRLSIL.

A note on this clonotype: A read error is possible here, since a much larger clone lies one base away. The chain recombines TRBV2 with TRBJ2-7, with D uncertain. CDR3 length equals 14 residues. Trimming took off 4 bases at V and 2 bases at J, with 12 bases between the two ends. Germline V gene lookup returns CDR1 SNHLY and CDR2 FYNNEI. The CDR3 region has the DNA TGTGCCAGCAGTGGTAGCCATTCCCCCTACGAGCAGTACTTC. Protein sequence: CASSGSHSPYEQYF. Filled out from reference TRBV2 and TRBJ2-7, the complete variable domain reads EPEVTQTPSHQVTQMGQEVILRCVPISNHLYFYWYRQILGQKVEFLVSFYNNEISEKSEIFDDQFSVERPDGSNFTLKIRSTKLEDSAMYFCASSGSHSPYEQYFGPGTRLTVT.

The chain combines TRBV2 with TRBJ1-2, with TRBD1 identical over 9 bases. The length of the CDR3 is 16 residues. From germline, CDR1 is SNHLY and CDR2 FYNNEI. With V trimmed by 7 bases and J by 6 bases, 15 bases remained unmatched. The CDR3 DNA sequence: TGTGCCAGCATAAGGGAGTCGGGACAGGGCGGAGATGGCTACACCTTC. It encodes CASIRESGQGGDGYTF.

CDR3 loop: CASSLWSQGTYEQYF. In nucleotides, the CDR3 is TGTGCCAGCAGCTTATGGAGTCAGGGTACCTACGAGCAGTACTTC. The chain is built from TRBV7-9 and TRBJ2-7; D possibly corresponds to TRBD1 (5 bases). The CDR3 length is 15 residues. Trimming stripped 2 bases from V and 2 bases from J, with 13 bases between. Germline V gene data show CDR1 as SEHNR and CDR2 as FQNEAQ (reference sequence).

As regards this clonotype: A much larger clone sits a single nucleotide away, making a read error possible. The V call is TRBV20-1, the J call TRBJ1-1, with unresolved D. V shed 3 bases and J shed 11 bases, with 13 bases lying between them. Germline V gene lookup returns CDR1 DFQATT and CDR2 SNEGSKA (reference sequence). The CDR3 loop spans 11 amino acids. CDR3 DNA: TGCAGTGCTAGTGCCTACGGTGAGGCTTTCTTT. Its protein product is CSASAYGEAFF.

This clonotype was observed a handful of times. The rearrangement links TRBV4-1 to TRBJ2-5; unclear D gene. CDR3 length equals 15 residues. Trimming stripped 0 bases from V and 5 bases from J, with 13 bases between. Looked up from germline, CDR1 is MGHRA and CDR2 is YSYEKL. The CDR3 region has the DNA TGCGCCAGCAGCCAAGATTCGGTGGCGCGGGAGACCCAGTACTTC. It specifies CASSQDSVARETQYF.

This clonotype was recorded a few times. The chain combines TRBV7-9 with TRBJ1-6, with D possibly TRBD1 on 5 matching bases. The CDR3 sequence is 17 residues long. V was shortened by 1 base and J by 5 bases, with 15 bases between the two germline ends. Germline V gene data show CDR1 as SEHNR and CDR2 as FQNEAQ (reference sequence). The DNA for the CDR3 is TGTGCCAGCAGCTTAGGAGCCCTAGGGGCGGATAATTCACCCCTCCACTTT. This translates into CASSLGALGADNSPLHF.

V and J are TRBV5-6 and TRBJ1-4; D possibly corresponds to TRBD1 (5 bases). CDR3 length: 14 amino acids. Trimming stripped 0 bases from V and 6 bases from J, with 9 bases between. The germline gives CDR1 SGHDT, CDR2 YYEEEE. Written as DNA, the CDR3 is TGTGCCAGCAGCTTGGGGCCAGGGTATGAAAAACTGTTTTTT. The encoded protein is CASSLGPGYEKLFF.

This chain links TRBV15 with TRBJ1-2; the D is unclear. The CDR3 consists of 13 residues. Trimming left V 3 bases short and J 8 bases short, with 13 bases between. The germline gives CDR1 LNHNV, CDR2 YYDKDF (reference sequence). DNA for the CDR3: TGTGCCACCAGCAGTGACTCCCCGGGAGGCTACACCTTC. Residues: CATSSDSPGGYTF.

This clonotype has only a few counts. The chain has TRBV20-1 and TRBJ2-7; 11 nucleotides line up with TRBD2. The germline gives CDR1 DFQATT, CDR2 SNEGSKA (reference sequence). The CDR3 is made up of 14 amino acids. The J segment lost 5 bases and the V segment lost 2 bases, leaving 5 bases of the junction unmatched. CDR3 sequence: CSARLGLAGHEQYF. The DNA of the CDR3 is TGCAGTGCTAGACTAGGACTAGCGGGCCACGAGCAGTACTTC.

The genes are TRBV12-3 or TRBV12-4 and TRBJ2-7, with D perhaps TRBD2 (5 bases). Trimming left V 2 bases short and J 3 bases short, with 17 bases between. This CDR3 region has 16 residues. The CDR3 protein is CASSLYLAGTIYEQYF. The CDR3 DNA sequence: TGTGCCAGCAGTTTATATCTGGCGGGCACCATCTACGAGCAGTACTTC.

The J gene is TRBJ2-7, the V gene TRBV29-1, with D maybe TRBD1 (6 bases). CDR3 length equals 12 residues. Trimming took 7 bases from V and 2 from J, leaving 12 bases between them. Germline lookup yields CDR1 SQVTM and CDR2 ANQGSEA. The CDR3: CSGATGPYEQYF. The CDR3 DNA is TGCAGCGGGGCCACAGGGCCCTACGAGCAGTACTTC.